The clone carrying this T cell receptor (beta chain) has just a few counts. Its matching antigen is unknown. This sample is part of a study of CD8 T cells in ankylosing spondylitis. Study-wide results and limits: What appeared characteristic of ankylosing spondylitis blood was a TCR beta motif of 7 or 8 highly homologous variants.

Molecular-barcoded quantitative 5'-RACE produced these TCR beta libraries. MiXCR was run by TCRdb on the 5' RACE reads, yielding one entry per CDR3 protein. The table shows roughly 280,000 distinct CDR3 sequences, with 15% to 25% occurring only once. Germline V CDR1 and CDR2: SGHVS, FQNEAQ. The CDR3 has 15 residues. Germline trimming cut 2 bases from V and 5 bases from J; bases unmatched to any gene: 7. This clonotype was obtained from a male donor with ankylosing spondylitis or in good health (not recorded which). Sequenced input: blood, either unsorted or a sorted T cell fraction (not recorded which). This chain connects TRBV7-8 to TRBJ2-3; 7 positions agree with TRBD2. CDR3 bases: TGTGCCAGCAGCTTATGGGCTAGCGGTGGAGATACGCAGTATTTT. Amino acids: CASSLWASGGDTQYF.